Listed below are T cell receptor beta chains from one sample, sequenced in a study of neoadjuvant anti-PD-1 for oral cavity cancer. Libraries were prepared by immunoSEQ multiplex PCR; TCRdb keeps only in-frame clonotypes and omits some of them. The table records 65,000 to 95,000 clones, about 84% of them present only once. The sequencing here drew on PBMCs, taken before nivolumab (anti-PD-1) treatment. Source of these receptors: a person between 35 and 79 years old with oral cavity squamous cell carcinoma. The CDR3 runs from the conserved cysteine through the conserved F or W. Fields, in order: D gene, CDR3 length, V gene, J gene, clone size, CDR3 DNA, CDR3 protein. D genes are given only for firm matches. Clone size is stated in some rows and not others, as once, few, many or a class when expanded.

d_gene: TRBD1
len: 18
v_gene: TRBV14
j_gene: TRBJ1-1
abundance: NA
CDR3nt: TGTGCCAGCGTGTGGGTCAGCGGGACAGGGGGCAGGAACACTGAAGCTTTCTTT
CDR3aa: CASVWVSGTGGRNTEAFF

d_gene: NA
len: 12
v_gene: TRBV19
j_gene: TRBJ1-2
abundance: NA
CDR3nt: TGTGCCAGTAACAGGGTGAACTATGGCTACACCTTC
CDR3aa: CASNRVNYGYTF

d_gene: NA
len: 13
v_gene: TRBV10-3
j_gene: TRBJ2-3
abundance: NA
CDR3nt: TGTGCCATCAGTGAAGGTCGCACAGATACGCAGTATTTT
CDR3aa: CAISEGRTDTQYF

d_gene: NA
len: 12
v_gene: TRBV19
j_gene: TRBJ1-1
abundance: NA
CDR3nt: TGTGCCAGTAGCATCTTTGGCCGTGAAGCTTTCTTT
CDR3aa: CASSIFGREAFF

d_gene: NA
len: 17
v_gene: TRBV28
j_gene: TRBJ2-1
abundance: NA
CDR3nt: TGTGCCAGCAGTCCTCACCCCACACCCCTAGCAGTGGATGAGCAGTTCTTC
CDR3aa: CASSPHPTPLAVDEQFF

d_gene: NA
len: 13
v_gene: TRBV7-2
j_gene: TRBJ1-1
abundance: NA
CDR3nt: TGTGCCAGCAGCTTCGGGATGAACACTGAAGCTTTCTTT
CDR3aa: CASSFGMNTEAFF

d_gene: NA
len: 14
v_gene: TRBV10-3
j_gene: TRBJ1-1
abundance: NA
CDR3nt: TGTGCCATCACCCAACAGGGTACAGGAACTGAAGCTTTCTTT
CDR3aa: CAITQQGTGTEAFF

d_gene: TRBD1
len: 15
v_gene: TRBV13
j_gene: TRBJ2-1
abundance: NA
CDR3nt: TGTGCCAGCAGCTTAGGGACAGGGGAATACAATGAGCAGTTCTTC
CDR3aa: CASSLGTGEYNEQFF

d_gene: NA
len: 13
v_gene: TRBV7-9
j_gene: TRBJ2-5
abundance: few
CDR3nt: TGTGCCAGCAGCTTCACCGTATGGGAGACCCAGTACTTC
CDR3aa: CASSFTVWETQYF

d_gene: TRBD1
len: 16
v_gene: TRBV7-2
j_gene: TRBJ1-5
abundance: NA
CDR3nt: TGTGCCAGCAGCACACAGACAGGGCTTGGGGGTCAGCCCCAGCATTTT
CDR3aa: CASSTQTGLGGQPQHF

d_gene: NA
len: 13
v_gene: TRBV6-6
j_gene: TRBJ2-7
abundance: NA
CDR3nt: TGTGCCAGCAGAAACTCCCCCGAGTACGAGCAGTACTTC
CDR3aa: CASRNSPEYEQYF

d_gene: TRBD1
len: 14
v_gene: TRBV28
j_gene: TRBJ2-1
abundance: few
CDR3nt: TGTGCCAGCAGTGAAACGGGACAGGGGAGAGAGCAGTTCTTC
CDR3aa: CASSETGQGREQFF

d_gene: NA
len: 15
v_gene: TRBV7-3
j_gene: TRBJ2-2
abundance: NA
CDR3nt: TGTGCCAGCAGCACCGGGACTCTTAACACCGGGGAGCTGTTTTTT
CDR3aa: CASSTGTLNTGELFF

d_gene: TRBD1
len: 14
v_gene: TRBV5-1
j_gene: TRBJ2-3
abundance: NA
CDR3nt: TGCGCCAGCACACAGGGGAGTGGCACAGATACGCAGTATTTT
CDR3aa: CASTQGSGTDTQYF

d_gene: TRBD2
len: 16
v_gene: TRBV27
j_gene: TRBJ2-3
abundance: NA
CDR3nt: TGTGCCAGCAGTTTCGCTGGACTAGCTCGCACAGATACGCAGTATTTT
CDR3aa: CASSFAGLARTDTQYF

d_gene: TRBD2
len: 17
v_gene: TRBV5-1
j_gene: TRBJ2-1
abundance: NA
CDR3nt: TGCGCCAGCAGCTGGGGGACTAGCGGGAAGGCACACAATGAGCAGTTCTTC
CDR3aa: CASSWGTSGKAHNEQFF

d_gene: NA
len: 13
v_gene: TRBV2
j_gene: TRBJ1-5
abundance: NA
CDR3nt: TGTGCCAGCAGTACAGGGCTTAATCAGCCCCAGCATTTT
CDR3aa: CASSTGLNQPQHF

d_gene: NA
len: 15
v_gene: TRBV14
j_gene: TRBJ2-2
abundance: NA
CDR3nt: TGTGCCAGCAGCCAAGGCAGGGGCTCGCCCGGGGAGCTGTTTTTT
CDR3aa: CASSQGRGSPGELFF

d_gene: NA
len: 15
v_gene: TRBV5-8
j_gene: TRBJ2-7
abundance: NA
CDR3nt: TGTGCCAGCAGCGATCGGGACCCGGACGCCTACGAGCAGTACTTC
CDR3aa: CASSDRDPDAYEQYF

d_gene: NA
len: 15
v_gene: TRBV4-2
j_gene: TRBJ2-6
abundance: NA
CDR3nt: TGTGCCAGCAGCCTCGGAGTATCTGGGGCCAACGTCCTGACTTTC
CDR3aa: CASSLGVSGANVLTF

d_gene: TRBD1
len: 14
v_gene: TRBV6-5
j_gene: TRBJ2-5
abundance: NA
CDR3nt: TGTGCCAGCAGTCAACAGGGGGCCAGGGAGACCCAGTACTTC
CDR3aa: CASSQQGARETQYF

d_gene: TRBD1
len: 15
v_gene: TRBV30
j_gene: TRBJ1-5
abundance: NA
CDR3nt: TGTGCCTGGAGTTCCGGGACAGGGGACATTCAGCCCCAGCATTTT
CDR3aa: CAWSSGTGDIQPQHF

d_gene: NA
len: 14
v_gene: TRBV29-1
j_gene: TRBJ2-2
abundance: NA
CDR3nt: TGCAGCGTTGAGCCGGGACTTCCCACCGGGGAGCTGTTTTTT
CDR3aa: CSVEPGLPTGELFF

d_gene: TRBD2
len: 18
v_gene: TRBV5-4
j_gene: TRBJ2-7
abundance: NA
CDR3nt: TGTGCCAGCAGCTTGGGGGGGACTAGCGGGAATGTTGTCTACGAGCAGTACTTC
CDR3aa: CASSLGGTSGNVVYEQYF

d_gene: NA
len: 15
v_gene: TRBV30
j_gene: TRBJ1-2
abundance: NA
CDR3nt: TGTGCCTGGAACCTCGGGGGCATCCCCATTTCTGGCTACACCTTC
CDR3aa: CAWNLGGIPISGYTF

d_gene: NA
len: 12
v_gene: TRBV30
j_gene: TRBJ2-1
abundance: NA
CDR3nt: TGTGCCTGGAGTGCTTTACTCAATGAGCAGTTCTTC
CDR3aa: CAWSALLNEQFF

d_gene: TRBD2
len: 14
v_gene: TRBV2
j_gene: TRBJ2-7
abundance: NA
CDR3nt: TGTGCCAGCACTGGGAGGGAACTCAGCTACGAGCAGTACTTC
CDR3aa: CASTGRELSYEQYF

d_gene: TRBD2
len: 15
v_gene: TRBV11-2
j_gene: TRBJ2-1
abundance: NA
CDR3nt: TGTGCCAGCAGCTTAGTGGCGGGAGGCCCCAATGAGCAGTTCTTC
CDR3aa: CASSLVAGGPNEQFF

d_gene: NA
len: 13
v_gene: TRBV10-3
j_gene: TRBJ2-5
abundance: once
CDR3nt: TGTGCCGCGTCATCGAGTATCCAAGAGACCCAGTACTTC
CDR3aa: CAASSSIQETQYF

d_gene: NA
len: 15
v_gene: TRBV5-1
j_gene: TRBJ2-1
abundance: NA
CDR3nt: TGCGCCAGCAGCTTGGGATCAGGGAACTACAATGAGCAGTTCTTC
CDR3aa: CASSLGSGNYNEQFF

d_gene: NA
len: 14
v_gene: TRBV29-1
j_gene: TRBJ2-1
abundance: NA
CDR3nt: TGCAGCGTTGAAGTCTCCAGGTCCTACAATGAGCAGTTCTTC
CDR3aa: CSVEVSRSYNEQFF